The 14 T cell receptor beta chains listed next were all sequenced from one sample in a study of CD8 T cells in Susac syndrome. Random hexamers served to reverse transcribe roughly 0.45 to 1 ug RNA. TCRdb reprocessed the immunoSEQ multiplex PCR reads with MiXCR, giving one entry per CDR3 protein. The data contain about 76,000 distinct CDR3 sequences, about 94% of them singletons. The sample consisted of CD8+ T cells from PBMCs. The receptors originated from a human donor with Susac syndrome.

The chain carries TRBV20-1 and TRBJ1-3; weak D call: TRBD1 (5 bases). Germline loops: CDR1 DFQATT, CDR2 SNEGSKA (reference sequence). This CDR3 has 14 residues. V lost 7 bases and J 2 bases, leaving 15 bases between the germline ends. Here the CDR3 reads CSVKDRVTGNTIYF. CDR3 DNA: TGCAGTGTTAAAGACAGAGTTACTGGAAACACCATATATTTT.

The chain has TRBV7-6 and TRBJ2-1; 7 nucleotides agree with TRBD1. The CDR3 runs 14 residues. Trimming at V came to 4 bases and at J to 7 bases, leaving 7 bases not matched to a gene. The germline gives CDR1 SGHVS, CDR2 FNYEAQ. For the CDR3, the DNA is TGTGCCAGCAGCTACGGGACAGAGGGTAATGAGCAGTTCTTC. Amino acids: CASSYGTEGNEQFF.

Here the CDR3 DNA reads TGCAGTGCTAGAGCTGTACAGGGGGACTATGGCTACACCTTC. This encodes CSARAVQGDYGYTF. The rearrangement links TRBV20-1 to TRBJ1-2, with 8 bases matching TRBD1. Germline V gene data show CDR1 as DFQATT and CDR2 as SNEGSKA (reference sequence). Germline trimming cut 1 base from V and 3 bases from J; bases unmatched to any gene: 4. The CDR3 covers 14 residues.

The chain is built from TRBV20-1 and TRBJ2-1; 7 bases are shared with TRBD2. There are 12 residues in the CDR3. Trimming cost V 5 bases and J 6 bases; bases outside gene matches: 4. Per germline, CDR1 DFQATT and CDR2 SNEGSKA (reference sequence). CDR3 sequence reads: CSARWGGNEQFF. In DNA form, the CDR3 reads TGCAGTGCTCGGTGGGGGGGCAATGAGCAGTTCTTC.

This clonotype was seen only once. This chain links TRBV13 with TRBJ1-2, with D perhaps matching TRBD1 (6 bases). The V and J ends lost 3 bases and 5 bases respectively, with 13 bases between them. Germline loops: CDR1 PRHDT, CDR2 FYEKMQ (reference sequence). The CDR3 runs to 14 residues. Written as DNA, the CDR3 is TGTGCCAGCAGCTTGGCCGGGACACAGTATGGCTACACCTTC. Translated: CASSLAGTQYGYTF.

The V gene is TRBV6-5, the J gene TRBJ2-7, with D unclear. Germline V gene data show CDR1 as MNHEY and CDR2 as SVGAGI. V was trimmed by 2 bases and J by 3 bases, leaving 5 bases between them. The CDR3 has 12 residues. The CDR3 loop reads CASSYGIYEQYF. The DNA for the CDR3 is TGTGCCAGCAGTTACGGGATCTACGAGCAGTACTTC.

The chain couples TRBV27 to TRBJ2-7; D uncertain. Trimming shortened V by 3 bases and J by 4 bases, and 10 bases separated the two germline ends. Germline CDR1 is MNHEY and CDR2 is SMNVEV (reference sequence). The CDR3 runs to 13 residues. This CDR3 is CASSLSGEYEQYF. The CDR3 DNA sequence: TGTGCCAGCAGTTTGTCCGGTGAATACGAGCAGTACTTC.

This clonotype occurred a few times. The CDR3 DNA sequence: TGCGCCAGCAGCTTGGGCGGAGGGCTGGATGAGCAGTTCTTC. Encoded protein: CASSLGGGLDEQFF. The V gene is TRBV5-1, the J gene TRBJ2-1; a weak D match, TRBD2 (6 bases). Germline V gives CDR1 SGHRS, CDR2 YFSETQ. This CDR3 comprises 14 residues. The V and J ends lost 0 bases and 8 bases respectively, with 12 bases between them.

This rearrangement joins TRBV12-3 or TRBV12-4 to TRBJ1-1, with 7 positions matching TRBD1. J was trimmed by 4 bases and V by 6 bases; bases with no gene match: 11. This CDR3 region has 15 residues. The CDR3 nucleotides are TGTGCCAGCAGCCCAGACAGGGATGAATCCACTGAAGCTTTCTTT. This codes for CASSPDRDESTEAFF.

This sequence joins TRBV6-5 and TRBJ1-4; 7 bases map to TRBD1. The CDR3 has 16 residues. V lost 3 bases to trimming and J lost 6 bases; unmatched junction nucleotides: 10. Per germline, CDR1 MNHEY and CDR2 SVGAGI. As DNA, the CDR3 is TGTGCCAGCAGTTATTACTTCCGACAGGGCGATGAAAAACTGTTTTTT. Translating it yields CASSYYFRQGDEKLFF.

The chain uses TRBV6-2 or TRBV6-3 and TRBJ2-5; the D gene is possibly TRBD1 (6 bases). V was pared by 4 bases and J by 2 bases, with 14 bases between. CDR3 length equals 15 residues. Germline loops: CDR1 MNHEY, CDR2 SVGEGT. For the CDR3, the DNA is TGTGCCAGCAGTTCTAGAAGGGGGAGTCAAGAGACCCAGTACTTC. Residues: CASSSRRGSQETQYF.

This rearrangement joins TRBV2 to TRBJ2-4, with TRBD1 matching over 10 bases. The V gene's germline CDR1 is SNHLY and CDR2 FYNNEI. The CDR3 is 19 amino acids. V lost 4 bases, J lost 1 base, and 13 bases stayed unmatched. The chain's CDR3 is CASSVPGQGLTEAKNIQYF. The CDR3 coding sequence is TGTGCCAGCAGTGTGCCGGGACAGGGGCTCACGGAGGCCAAAAACATTCAGTACTTC.

This sequence joins TRBV20-1 and TRBJ2-7; 8 nucleotides match TRBD2. The CDR3 consists of 16 residues. Germline CDR1 DFQATT, CDR2 SNEGSKA (reference sequence). The V gene end was trimmed by 5 bases and the J gene end by 1 base; junction bases not matched to a gene: 13. The CDR3 nucleotides are TGCAGTGCTTTATCGAGGACTAGCCTTTTTTCCTACGAGCAGTACTTC. Its protein is CSALSRTSLFSYEQYF.

This rearrangement joins TRBV19 to TRBJ1-1, with TRBD1 matching 7 bases. The length of the CDR3 is 16 residues. The germline V gene has CDR1 LNHDA and CDR2 SQIVND (reference sequence). Losses at the gene ends were 5 bases for V and 1 base for J; bases not matched to a gene: 10. The CDR3 DNA reads TGTGCCAGTAGTGAACTGACAGGGAAGGGGAACACTGAAGCTTTCTTT. As protein: CASSELTGKGNTEAFF.